Below are 24 T cell receptor beta chains sequenced from a single sample in a study of blood T cell repertoires in COVID-19. Profiled with immunoSEQ multiplex PCR; TCRdb holds only in-frame clones, not every one. The sample carries 150,000 to 200,000 clones, 60% to 85% recorded once. The material sequenced was peripheral blood. These receptor sequences come from a man aged 55-75 years with acute or convalescent COVID-19.

This sequence joins TRBV18 and TRBJ1-6, with 11 bases fitting TRBD1. Trimming cost V 6 bases and J 10 bases; bases outside gene matches: 8. The CDR3 consists of 15 residues. Germline CDR1 and CDR2: KGHSH and LQKENI. CDR3 region: CASSPGQGAISPLHF. For the CDR3, the DNA is TGTGCCAGCTCTCCCGGACAGGGGGCAATATCACCCCTCCACTTT.

The chain carries TRBV9 and TRBJ2-5; a possible D gene is TRBD2 (7 bases). The CDR3 contains 16 residues. Germline V gene data show CDR1 as SGDLS and CDR2 as YYNGEE. V was clipped by 3 bases and J by 4 bases, with 19 bases between them. The CDR3 nucleotides read TGTGCCAGCAGCGAATTTGGGGAGGGGGAGGCAGAGACCCAGTACTTC. This translates into CASSEFGEGEAETQYF.

CDR3 in DNA: TGTGCCTGGAGTGTGAGGCAGGGACTTGGCTACACCTTC. Amino acid sequence: CAWSVRQGLGYTF. This chain joins TRBV30 and TRBJ1-2; maybe TRBD1 (5 bases). Looked up from germline, CDR1 is GTSNPN and CDR2 is SVGIG (reference sequence). Trimming pared 0 bases from V and 7 bases from J, leaving 12 bases between. The CDR3 extends over 13 amino acids.

This clone was counted only a few times. The gene calls are TRBV5-1 and TRBJ1-2; 8 bases match TRBD1. Trimming cost V 4 bases and J 3 bases; bases outside gene matches: 2. Looked up from germline, CDR1 is SGHRS and CDR2 is YFSETQ. This CDR3 spans 13 amino acids. The CDR3 sequence: CASSTTGDYGYTF. CDR3 coding DNA: TGCGCCAGCAGCACGACAGGGGACTATGGCTACACCTTC.

The table lists this clone with a few counts. DNA for the CDR3: TGTGCCAGCAGCTTTCCCAGGGATTCTGGCTATGGCTACACCTTC. Residues: CASSFPRDSGYGYTF. The rearrangement joins TRBV7-9 to TRBJ1-2, with D maybe TRBD1 (5 bases). This CDR3 is built from 15 residues. The germline gives CDR1 SEHNR, CDR2 FQNEAQ (reference sequence). V lost 3 bases to trimming and J lost 4 bases, with 15 bases between them.

This chain joins TRBV6-5 and TRBJ2-1; D might be TRBD2 (6 bases). This CDR3 spans 12 amino acids. Trimming shortened V by 8 bases and J by 8 bases, and 13 bases separated the two germline ends. Germline loops: CDR1 MNHEY, CDR2 SVGAGI. The CDR3 loop is CASSWGDHEQFF. In nucleotides, the CDR3 is TGTGCCAGCTCGTGGGGGGATCATGAGCAGTTCTTC.

The genes are TRBV19 and TRBJ2-1, with 12 bases that match TRBD2. The V gene's germline CDR1 is LNHDA and CDR2 SQIVND (reference sequence). This CDR3 spans 17 amino acids. V lost 1 base and J lost 3; bases outside the gene matches: 4. In DNA, the CDR3 is TGTGCCAGTAGTATAGGAGGACTAGCGGGGCGCTACAATGAGCAGTTCTTC. Encoded protein: CASSIGGLAGRYNEQFF.

The chain recombines TRBV19 with TRBJ2-5; 8 bases line up with TRBD1. This CDR3 has 15 residues. The V and J ends lost 7 bases and 4 bases, in that order; junction bases with no gene match: 11. Germline V gene lookup returns CDR1 LNHDA and CDR2 SQIVND (reference sequence). The CDR3 DNA reads TGTGCCAGTACCCCGGACAGGGCTGGCGTAGAGACCCAGTACTTC. This translates into CASTPDRAGVETQYF.

The V and J genes are TRBV24-1 and TRBJ2-1; TRBD1 is a possible D gene (6 bases). The CDR3 contains 15 residues. V gave up 7 bases and J gave up 5 bases, with 17 bases separating them. Germline CDR1 KGHDR, CDR2 SFDVKD. CDR3 bases: TGTGCCACCAGACCCCGACAGGCAAGGCACAATGAGCAGTTCTTC. The encoded protein is CATRPRQARHNEQFF.

This clone was observed a single time. V gene TRBV6-5 combines with J gene TRBJ2-7; 9 bases agree with TRBD1. V shed 5 bases and J 5 bases; nucleotides not matched to a gene: 4. The CDR3 runs to 13 residues. From germline, CDR1 is MNHEY and CDR2 SVGAGI. CDR3 DNA sequence: TGTGCCAGCAGTCCTACAGGGGGCAACGAGCAGTACTTC. It translates to CASSPTGGNEQYF.

The J gene is TRBJ1-2, the V gene TRBV6-2 or TRBV6-3; 7 positions match TRBD1. Looked up from germline, CDR1 is MNHEY and CDR2 is SVGEGT. The CDR3 length is 13 residues. Unmatched junction bases numbered 1, after V lost 5 bases and J lost 1 base. The CDR3 DNA is TGTGCCAGCAGTCGACAGGGTAACTATGGCTACACCTTC. This sequence encodes CASSRQGNYGYTF.

The chain joins TRBV5-4 to TRBJ2-7; unclear D gene. V was cut by 4 bases and J by 4 bases, with 12 bases left in between. Per germline, CDR1 SGHNT and CDR2 YYREEE (reference sequence). The CDR3 has 13 residues. The CDR3 sequence: CASSDGLEYEQYF. The CDR3, as DNA: TGTGCCAGCAGCGACGGGTTAGAGTACGAGCAGTACTTC. Full variable domain (missing parts from reference TRBV5-4 and TRBJ2-7): ETGVTQSPTHLIKTRGQQVTLRCSSQSGHNTVSWYQQALGQGPQFIFQYYREEENGRGNFPPRFSGLQFPNYSSELNVNALELDDSALYLCASSDGLEYEQYFGPGTRLTVT.

V is TRBV3-1 (or the pseudogene TRBV3-2) and J is TRBJ1-1; TRBD1 matches at 7 bases. The V segment lost 1 base and the J segment 4 bases; nucleotides outside the gene matches: 3. The CDR3 totals 14 residues. Germline CDR1 LGHDT, CDR2 YNNKEL (reference sequence). The CDR3 sequence: CASSQAQGSTEAFF. DNA of the CDR3: TGTGCCAGCAGCCAAGCACAGGGGAGCACTGAAGCTTTCTTT.

The V gene is TRBV4-1, the J gene TRBJ1-1; D unclear. This CDR3 contains 12 residues. CDR1 MGHRA and CDR2 YSYEKL come from the germline V gene. Trimming took 2 bases from V and 8 from J, leaving 9 bases between them. CDR3 DNA: TGCGCCAGCAGCCAAAGGAGGCAGGAAGCTTTCTTT. Amino acids: CASSQRRQEAFF.

The chain recombines TRBV3-1 (or the pseudogene TRBV3-2) with TRBJ1-2; TRBD1 is a possible D gene (6 bases). Per germline, CDR1 LGHDT and CDR2 YNNKEL (reference sequence). CDR3 length equals 14 residues. V was pared by 4 bases and J by 6 bases, with 15 bases between. The CDR3 region has the DNA TGTGCCAGCAGCCGCCTAAGGGGGGGGCATGGCTACACCTTC. Protein sequence: CASSRLRGGHGYTF.

The chain is built from TRBV2 and TRBJ2-7, with D tentatively TRBD1 (5 bases). Germline V gene data show CDR1 as SNHLY and CDR2 as FYNNEI. The CDR3 runs to 12 residues. V was cut by 8 bases and J by 5 bases, with 13 bases left in between. In DNA, the CDR3 is TGTGCCAGCGAGGCAGGGAATAACGAGCAGTACTTC. Translation: CASEAGNNEQYF. Supplemented by reference TRBV2 and TRBJ2-7, the full variable domain reads EPEVTQTPSHQVTQMGQEVILRCVPISNHLYFYWYRQILGQKVEFLVSFYNNEISEKSEIFDDQFSVERPDGSNFTLKIRSTKLEDSAMYFCASEAGNNEQYFGPGTRLTVT.

The chain uses TRBV7-8 and TRBJ1-2; tentatively, D is TRBD1 (6 bases). This CDR3 is built from 16 residues. Trimming left V 0 bases short and J 4 bases short, with 15 bases between. The germline V gene encodes CDR1 SGHVS and CDR2 FQNEAQ. The CDR3 DNA reads as TGTGCCAGCAGCTTAGCGCCAGTTAGGGGGATCTATGGCTACACCTTC. It yields the protein CASSLAPVRGIYGYTF.

V gene TRBV19 combines with J gene TRBJ2-5; weak D call: TRBD1 (5 bases). Germline CDR1 is LNHDA and CDR2 is SQIVND (reference sequence). V was shortened by 3 bases and J by 5 bases, with 13 bases between the two germline ends. The CDR3 is 14 amino acids. The CDR3 loop reads CASSIAGLEETQYF. CDR3 nucleotide sequence: TGTGCCAGTAGTATCGCAGGGCTAGAGGAGACCCAGTACTTC.

This rearrangement joins TRBV5-1 to TRBJ2-1; TRBD1 matches at 10 bases. This CDR3 is built from 19 residues. Germline-derived CDR1 and CDR2 are SGHRS and YFSETQ. J lost 0 bases, V lost 4 bases, and 13 bases had no gene match. The CDR3 DNA is TGCGCCAGCAGCGATGGACAGGGGGTTACTTTTAGCTCCTACAATGAGCAGTTCTTC. It codes for CASSDGQGVTFSSYNEQFF.

The V and J genes are TRBV2 and TRBJ2-7, with D perhaps matching TRBD2 (5 bases). Between the trimmed V and J ends, which lost 3 bases and 7 bases, there was a span of 13 bases. This CDR3 contains 13 residues. Germline loops: CDR1 SNHLY, CDR2 FYNNEI. CDR3: CASSDLSGDEQYF. DNA for the CDR3: TGTGCCAGCAGTGACTTATCCGGGGATGAGCAGTACTTC.

The chain has TRBV7-8 and TRBJ1-1; 7 bases are a match to TRBD1. CDR3 length: 13 amino acids. The V gene end was trimmed by 1 base and the J gene end by 4 bases; junction bases not matched to a gene: 0. Germline V gene sequence: CDR1 SGHVS, CDR2 FQNEAQ. The CDR3 region is CASSLDRGTEAFF. CDR3 bases: TGTGCCAGCAGCTTAGACAGGGGCACTGAAGCTTTCTTT.

The chain joins TRBV7-9 to TRBJ1-1; TRBD1 matches 10 bases. In germline, CDR1 is SEHNR, CDR2 FQNEAQ (reference sequence). J gave up 5 bases and V 7 bases, and 7 bases lay outside the gene matches. This CDR3 is built from 14 residues. CDR3 nucleotide sequence: TGTGCCAGCATACAAGACAGGGGGCGAACTGAAGCTTTCTTT. Translated: CASIQDRGRTEAFF.

This rearrangement joins TRBV12-5 to TRBJ2-2; 7 nucleotides line up with TRBD1. The trim removed 6 bases at V and 5 bases at J, leaving 6 bases unmatched. The CDR3 sequence is 14 residues long. Looked up from germline, CDR1 is LGHNT and CDR2 is FRNRAP. The CDR3 DNA follows: TGTGCTAGTGGGACAGGGAGCAATACCGGGGAGCTGTTTTTT. Translation: CASGTGSNTGELFF.

The chain employs TRBV6-6 and TRBJ1-2; perhaps TRBD1 as D (5 bases). The V end lost 5 bases, the J end lost 4 bases, and 23 bases lay between the germline ends. Looked up from germline, CDR1 is MNHNY and CDR2 is SVGAGI (reference sequence). The CDR3 runs to 17 residues. CDR3 bases: TGTGCCAGCAGTCCCACCCTCGGGGGGTCTGATCTCTATGGCTACACCTTC. Translating it yields CASSPTLGGSDLYGYTF.